Listed here are 25 T cell receptor beta chains from one sample, sequenced in a study of cytomegalovirus exposure and HLA in healthy donors. Use of 60 Vbeta and 13 Jbeta primers characterized the PCR. Measured with immunoSEQ multiplex PCR; TCRdb has only the in-frame clones, and not every one. The table records over 150,000 clones, about 78% of them present only once. Sequencing input: PBMCs. The receptors were gathered from a young woman in good health and CMV-seronegative.

This chain connects TRBV18 to TRBJ1-1, with D hard to call. Trimming removed 0 bases at V and 5 bases at J, with 16 bases between. Per germline, CDR1 KGHSH and CDR2 LQKENI. The CDR3 loop spans 16 amino acids. The CDR3 loop is CASSPPERVRGTEAFF. The CDR3 DNA is TGTGCCAGCTCACCACCGGAGAGGGTTCGAGGGACTGAAGCTTTCTTT.

V and J are TRBV4-1 and TRBJ2-3; 7 bases agree with TRBD2. V lost 0 bases and J lost 2; bases outside the gene matches: 11. This CDR3 spans 18 amino acids. The germline CDR1 and CDR2 sequences are MGHRA and YSYEKL. The CDR3 coding sequence is TGCGCCAGCAGCCAAGATTCACTGGGGGGGGGACTCACAGATACGCAGTATTTT. Translating gives CASSQDSLGGGLTDTQYF.

The genes are TRBV5-6 and TRBJ1-3; 9 positions match TRBD1. The V segment lost 5 bases and the J segment 3 bases; nucleotides outside the gene matches: 6. Germline CDR1 SGHDT, CDR2 YYEEEE. This CDR3 comprises 15 residues. The CDR3 nucleotides are TGTGCCAGCAGAAGGACAGGGGAGGGTGGAAACACCATATATTTT. Its translation: CASRRTGEGGNTIYF.

The V call is TRBV6-6, the J call TRBJ2-7; TRBD1 matches at 7 bases. The CDR3 extends over 16 amino acids. Germline CDR1 is MNHNY and CDR2 is SVGAGI (reference sequence). J gave up 6 bases and V 8 bases, and 19 bases lay outside the gene matches. The CDR3 spells CASLNPALDRVGEQYF. CDR3 coding DNA: TGTGCCAGCCTTAACCCTGCCCTCGACAGGGTTGGCGAGCAGTACTTC.

This clone has just one count. The rearrangement joins TRBV7-2 to TRBJ2-1, with a tentative D call TRBD2 (7 bases). V lost 2 bases, J lost 6 bases, and 14 bases lay in between. Germline CDR1 reads SGHTA; CDR2 reads FQGNSA. The CDR3 is 15 residues long. The CDR3 bases are TGTGCCAGCAGCTTATTGTCGGGGGGCCCCAATGAGCAGTTCTTC. This codes for CASSLLSGGPNEQFF.

As for this clone: An end of the junction differs from the germline gene, which may be a read error. The rearrangement joins TRBV7-9 to TRBJ2-7, with a possible D match to TRBD2 (5 bases). The CDR3 contains 12 residues. Per germline, CDR1 SEHNR and CDR2 FQNEAQ (reference sequence). CDR3 DNA: TGTTCCAGCAGCTTGAGGGATTACGAGCAGTACTTC. Its protein is CSSSLRDYEQYF. The whole variable domain, filled in from reference TRBV7-9 and TRBJ2-7, reads DTGVSQNPRHKITKRGQNVTFRCDPISEHNRLYWYRQTLGQGPEFLTYFQNEAQLEKSRLLSDRFSAERPKGSFSTLEIQRTEQGDSAMYLCSSSLRDYEQYFGPGTRLTVT.

The chain couples TRBV15 to TRBJ1-3, with D unclear. Germline assignment: CDR1 LNHNV and CDR2 YYDKDF (reference sequence). Trimming stripped 0 bases from V and 1 base from J, with 7 bases between. The CDR3 runs 15 residues. As DNA, the CDR3 is TGTGCCACCAGCAGAGATCGAGGGTCTGGAAACACCATATATTTT. Its translation is CATSRDRGSGNTIYF.

This clone is a singleton in its sample. CDR3 nucleotides: TGTGCCAGCAGCTTTATAGGGGGTGGTCAGCCCCAGCATTTT. Amino acids: CASSFIGGGQPQHF. The gene calls are TRBV5-8 and TRBJ1-5; weak D call: TRBD1 (6 bases). Germline V gene lookup returns CDR1 SGHTS and CDR2 YDEGEE. Between the trimmed V and J ends, which lost 2 bases and 6 bases, there was a span of 12 bases. This CDR3 has 14 residues. Combining the CDR3 with reference TRBV5-8 and TRBJ1-5 gives the whole variable domain EAGVTQSPTHLIKTRGQQATLRCSPISGHTSVYWYQQALGLGLQFLLWYDEGEERNRGNFPPRFSGRQFPNYSSELNVNALELEDSALYLCASSFIGGGQPQHFGDGTRLSIL.

The chain is built from TRBV6-1 and TRBJ1-3; 7 nucleotides agree with TRBD1. In germline, CDR1 is MNHNS, CDR2 SASEGT. CDR3 length: 17 residues. V gave up 3 bases and J gave up 1 base; unmatched junction bases: 9. The CDR3 DNA follows: TGTGCCAGCAGTGAGGCCAGGGACAGCTGGTCTGGAAACACCATATATTTT. This sequence encodes CASSEARDSWSGNTIYF.

This chain links TRBV15 with TRBJ2-1; maybe TRBD1 (5 bases). This CDR3 is built from 17 residues. Germline CDR1 LNHNV, CDR2 YYDKDF (reference sequence). Trimming shortened V by 6 bases and J by 0 bases, and 18 bases separated the two germline ends. The CDR3 DNA is TGTGCCACCAGTGGGCTTATTCAGGGTAGCTCCTACAATGAGCAGTTCTTC. Translated, it gives CATSGLIQGSSYNEQFF.

This clone turned up a few times. The chain couples TRBV5-1 to TRBJ1-3, with TRBD1 matching over 9 bases. CDR1 and CDR2 from the germline V gene are SGHRS and YFSETQ. This CDR3 region has 16 residues. V lost 4 bases to trimming and J lost 3 bases; unmatched junction nucleotides: 8. The DNA for the CDR3 is TGCGCCAGCAGCCCCGGGACAGGGCTTTTTGGAAACACCATATATTTT. Translated: CASSPGTGLFGNTIYF.

Only a few counts were recorded for this clone. The chain carries TRBV28 and TRBJ2-6, with 7 nucleotides matching TRBD1. V dropped 5 bases and J dropped 0; count of bases not matched to a gene: 13. The germline gives CDR1 MDHEN, CDR2 SYDVKM. The CDR3 totals 19 residues. CDR3 protein: CASSPPTGTAYSGANVLTF. CDR3 bases: TGTGCCAGCAGTCCCCCAACCGGGACAGCCTACTCTGGGGCCAACGTCCTGACTTTC.

The chain has TRBV6-1 and TRBJ2-3, with unresolved D. Germline V gives CDR1 MNHNS, CDR2 SASEGT. The CDR3 is 12 amino acids. V was pared by 1 base and J by 9 bases, with 8 bases between. CDR3 sequence: CASSEGVQTQYF. The CDR3 bases are TGTGCCAGCAGTGAAGGAGTTCAAACGCAGTATTTT.

This clone was observed a few times. The chain carries TRBV7-9 and TRBJ1-1; TRBD1 matches 9 bases. Germline lookup yields CDR1 SEHNR and CDR2 FQNEAQ (reference sequence). The junction had 4 bases not matched to a gene; V was cut back by 6 bases and J by 5 bases. CDR3 size: 13 residues. The CDR3 reads CASSWDRATEAFF. The CDR3 coding sequence is TGTGCCAGCAGTTGGGACAGGGCGACTGAAGCTTTCTTT.

This clone was picked up a small number of times. V usage is TRBV19 and J usage is TRBJ2-4; D is ambiguous. The CDR3 is 12 residues long. Trimming cost V 6 bases and J 5 bases, with 8 bases left between them. In germline, CDR1 is LNHDA, CDR2 SQIVND (reference sequence). CDR3 amino acids: CASSPSENIQYF. The CDR3 nucleotides are TGTGCCAGTAGCCCTTCGGAAAACATTCAGTACTTC. Variable domain in full (rest from reference TRBV19 and TRBJ2-4): DGGITQSPKYLFRKEGQNVTLSCEQNLNHDAMYWYRQDPGQGLRLIYYSQIVNDFQKGDIAEGYSVSREKKESFPLTVTSAQKNPTAFYLCASSPSENIQYFGAGTRLSVL.

The chain employs TRBV29-1 and TRBJ2-1; 10 bases line up with TRBD1. The CDR3 is 13 residues long. Germline loops: CDR1 SQVTM, CDR2 ANQGSEA. The V and J ends lost 6 bases and 9 bases, in that order; junction bases with no gene match: 8. CDR3 sequence: CSVAGTGVSEQFF. Here the CDR3 DNA reads TGCAGCGTAGCCGGGACAGGGGTCAGTGAGCAGTTCTTC.

This sequence joins TRBV29-1 and TRBJ1-4; D may be TRBD1 (6 bases). The CDR3 runs to 13 residues. Per germline, CDR1 SQVTM and CDR2 ANQGSEA. V lost 7 bases and J 4 bases, leaving 13 bases between the germline ends. The CDR3 here is CSAPDSVNEKLFF. The CDR3 region has the DNA TGCAGCGCTCCGGACAGTGTTAATGAAAAACTGTTTTTT. Variable domain in full (rest from reference TRBV29-1 and TRBJ1-4): SAVISQKPSRDICQRGTSLTIQCQVDSQVTMMFWYRQQPGQSLTLIATANQGSEATYESGFVIDKFPISRPNLTFSTLTVSNMSPEDSSIYLCSAPDSVNEKLFFGSGTQLSVL.

The J gene is TRBJ1-2, the V gene TRBV11-2, with D uncertain. The CDR3 spans 14 residues. The V gene's germline CDR1 is SGHAT and CDR2 FQNNGV. Trimming left V 1 base short and J 3 bases short, with 9 bases between. The DNA for the CDR3 is TGTGCCAGCAGCTTAGGCCAGGTTTACTATGGCTACACCTTC. Translating it yields CASSLGQVYYGYTF. The variable domain in full, completed from reference TRBV11-2 and TRBJ1-2, reads EAGVAQSPRYKIIEKRQSVAFWCNPISGHATLYWYQQILGQGPKLLIQFQNNGVVDDSQLPKDRFSAERLKGVDSTLKIQPAKLEDSAVYLCASSLGQVYYGYTFGSGTRLTVV.

The rearrangement links TRBV5-4 to TRBJ2-7; TRBD1 matches at 7 bases. The germline V gene encodes CDR1 SGHNT and CDR2 YYREEE (reference sequence). The junction had 3 bases not matched to a gene; V was cut back by 4 bases and J by 2 bases. The CDR3 has 13 residues. Here the CDR3 reads CASSPRGPYEQYF. The CDR3 bases are TGTGCCAGCAGCCCTAGGGGGCCCTACGAGCAGTACTTC.

The rearrangement links TRBV30 to TRBJ2-1, with D possibly TRBD2 on 5 matching bases. V gave up 2 bases and J gave up 9 bases, with 14 bases separating them. The germline gives CDR1 GTSNPN, CDR2 SVGIG (reference sequence). The CDR3 has 13 residues. Here the CDR3 reads CAWSHGWGAEQFF. The CDR3 coding sequence is TGTGCCTGGAGTCACGGATGGGGAGCTGAGCAGTTCTTC.

The rearrangement links TRBV30 to TRBJ2-7; possible D gene TRBD1, 6 bases. The V end was cut by 3 bases, the J end by 7 bases, with 16 bases between. Germline values: CDR1 GTSNPN, CDR2 SVGIG (reference sequence). The CDR3 has 13 residues. CDR3 sequence (DNA): TGTGCCTGGAGACAGGGACGGTCGGGAGAGCAGTACTTC. Encoded protein: CAWRQGRSGEQYF.

Written as DNA, the CDR3 is TGCGCCAGCAGCGCAGGGACTGACACCCTTCAAGAGACCCAGTACTTC. Protein product: CASSAGTDTLQETQYF. The genes are TRBV5-1 and TRBJ2-5; D might be TRBD2 (6 bases). Per the germline V gene, CDR1 is SGHRS and CDR2 is YFSETQ. The CDR3 sequence is 16 residues long. The V and J ends lost 4 bases and 2 bases respectively, with 18 bases between them.

V is TRBV27 and J is TRBJ1-1, with a possible D match to TRBD1 (5 bases). CDR3 length: 13 residues. Trimming took 4 bases from V and 5 from J, leaving 11 bases between them. Germline CDR1 and CDR2: MNHEY and SMNVEV (reference sequence). The chain's CDR3 is CASSSWRGTEAFF. Here the CDR3 DNA reads TGTGCCAGCAGTTCCTGGCGGGGGACTGAAGCTTTCTTT.

The V and J genes are TRBV5-1 and TRBJ1-1; weak D call: TRBD1 (5 bases). Trimming stripped 4 bases from V and 3 bases from J, with 13 bases between. Germline V gives CDR1 SGHRS, CDR2 YFSETQ. CDR3 size: 14 residues. DNA of the CDR3: TGCGCCAGCAGCCGAAGGGTAGGGGACACTGAAGCTTTCTTT. Encoded protein: CASSRRVGDTEAFF.

V gene TRBV2 combines with J gene TRBJ1-3; 9 bases map to TRBD1. This CDR3 spans 15 amino acids. V shed 6 bases and J 4 bases; nucleotides not matched to a gene: 7. Germline V gene lookup returns CDR1 SNHLY and CDR2 FYNNEI. This chain's CDR3 is CASSAGTGSGNTIYF. The CDR3 bases are TGTGCCAGCAGCGCCGGGACAGGGAGCGGAAACACCATATATTTT.